Listed here are 8 T cell receptor beta chains from one sample, sequenced in a study of T cell repertoires in cytomegalovirus infection. TCRdb redid the calling of the reads with MiXCR, one entry per CDR3 protein. The sample has about 890,000 distinct CDR3 sequences; under 40% are singletons. No antigens are known for them. Source: cultured CD8+ T cells from PBMCs, taken from culture after CMV antigen stimulation. All receptors derive from a human donor in good health (CMV status not recorded). Some clones in this sample may be carry-over from other donors' samples.

As regards this clonotype: The junction departs from germline at one end; a sequencing error may be responsible. The rearrangement uses TRBV6-1 and TRBJ2-7; no reliable D call. The CDR3 extends over 13 amino acids. Germline V gene sequence: CDR1 MNHNS, CDR2 SASEGT. CDR3 sequence: CANSPLTSYEQYF. For the CDR3, the DNA is TGTGCCAACAGTCCCCTTACGTCCTACGAGCAGTACTTC.

The chain joins TRBV6-1 to TRBJ1-2; maybe TRBD1 (6 bases). CDR3 length: 21 residues. In germline, CDR1 is MNHNS, CDR2 SASEGT. V lost 2 bases and J lost 1, with 29 bases in between. The CDR3 DNA reads as TGTGCCAGCAGTGAATGGGGCCAGGGGATCCACTCCGAAAGAAATAACTATGGCTACACCTTC. This codes for CASSEWGQGIHSERNNYGYTF.

The chain combines TRBV27 with TRBJ2-5, with 11 bases lining up with TRBD1. There are 14 residues in the CDR3. The germline V gene has CDR1 MNHEY and CDR2 SMNVEV (reference sequence). V lost 6 bases and J lost 6; bases outside the gene matches: 6. CDR3 sequence (DNA): TGTGCCAGCAGCCTGGACAGGGGGCGGAAGACCCAGTACTTC. Its translation: CASSLDRGRKTQYF.

Only a few counts were recorded for this clonotype. V is TRBV7-6 and J is TRBJ2-1; 7 bases agree with TRBD1. Losses at the gene ends were 2 bases for V and 4 bases for J; bases not matched to a gene: 8. This CDR3 region has 16 residues. From germline, CDR1 is SGHVS and CDR2 FNYEAQ. The CDR3 bases are TGTGCCAGCAGCTTACCGACAGGGACCCGTTACAATGAGCAGTTCTTC. Protein: CASSLPTGTRYNEQFF.

This clonotype was picked up a small number of times. This chain uses TRBV7-8 with TRBJ1-2; D possibly corresponds to TRBD1 (5 bases). Trimming left V 5 bases short and J 4 bases short, with 11 bases between. Per germline, CDR1 SGHVS and CDR2 FQNEAQ. This CDR3 is 13 amino acids long. The CDR3 loop is CASSREGPYGYTF. The CDR3 DNA reads TGTGCCAGCAGCCGGGAGGGACCCTATGGCTACACCTTC.

The chain recombines TRBV15 with TRBJ2-3; TRBD2 matches at 14 bases. The V and J ends lost 0 bases and 6 bases, in that order; junction bases with no gene match: 5. Per the germline V gene, CDR1 is LNHNV and CDR2 is YYDKDF (reference sequence). The CDR3 extends over 17 amino acids. CDR3 amino acids: CATSRDPGLAGDDTQYF. The CDR3 nucleotides are TGTGCCACCAGCAGAGACCCGGGACTAGCGGGGGATGATACGCAGTATTTT.

The chain joins TRBV12-3 or TRBV12-4 to TRBJ2-1, with 7 positions matching TRBD2. The V segment lost 10 bases and the J segment 5 bases; nucleotides outside the gene matches: 14. The CDR3 is 15 residues long. This CDR3 is CATTGRGRDHNEQFF. The CDR3 DNA follows: TGTGCCACCACGGGGCGGGGGAGGGATCACAATGAGCAGTTCTTC.

This clonotype was found a few times. CDR3 sequence: CASSPLSGDNEQFF. CDR3 nucleotides: TGTGCCAGCTCACCACTTAGTGGAGACAATGAGCAGTTCTTC. The chain combines TRBV18 with TRBJ2-1; no clear D. The germline gives CDR1 KGHSH, CDR2 LQKENI. The ends were cut back, 1 base at V and 5 bases at J, with 9 bases in the middle. This CDR3 spans 14 amino acids. The full variable domain, with the rest looked up from reference TRBV18 and TRBJ2-1, is NAGVMQNPRHLVRRRGQEARLRCSPMKGHSHVYWYRQLPEEGLKFMVYLQKENIIDESGMPKERFSAEFPKEGPSILRIQQVVRGDSAAYFCASSPLSGDNEQFFGPGTRLTVL.